This TCR beta chain was found in a study of T cells in Graves' hyperthyroidism and ophthalmopathy. This clonotype was counted only a few times. Amplified TCR beta CDR3 regions derived from RNA transcripts. The HTBI primer set drove a first-round RT-PCR of the TCR CDR3. TCRdb independently ran MiXCR on the multiplex PCR reads; one entry per CDR3 protein. The sample contains some 500,000 distinct CDR3 sequences, roughly a quarter of which appear only once. CDR3 length: 14 amino acids. The V and J ends lost 6 bases and 6 bases, in that order; junction bases with no gene match: 6. Germline-derived CDR1 and CDR2 are MDHEN and SYDVKM.

This chain joins TRBV28 and TRBJ2-5; 11 nucleotides match TRBD1. Material for sequencing was blood. This receptor was taken from a woman aged 25-40 years with Graves' ophthalmopathy. This CDR3 reads CASSRTGGVKTQYF. CDR3 nucleotide sequence: TGTGCCAGCAGCCGGACAGGGGGCGTAAAGACCCAGTACTTC.